The 30 T cell receptor beta chains below come from one sample, sequenced in a study of cytomegalovirus exposure and HLA in healthy donors (dated by TCRdb to about 2017). Libraries were constructed by the immunoSEQ multiplex PCR assay. For the multiplex PCR, a mixture combining 60 forward primers for TCR Vbeta segments and 13 reverse primers for TCR Jbeta segments was used. In its TCRdb copy, this immuneACCESS table keeps in-frame sequences only and misses some clones. Where compared with another copy, unresolved V genes explain less than half of these, and the others have no known cause. The table for this sample lists about 160,000 clones; about four fifths of them were counted only once. In total, the top ten clones hold 7% of the sample. Input material: PBMCs. These TCRs come from a woman aged 25 to 45 in good health and CMV-seropositive.

The V and J genes are TRBV2 and TRBJ1-4, with D uncertain. Germline V CDR1 and CDR2: SNHLY, FYNNEI. Trimming took off 3 bases at V and 11 bases at J, with 7 bases between the two ends. CDR3 length equals 11 residues. The CDR3: CASSESRKLFF. CDR3 bases: TGTGCCAGCAGTGAGTCTAGGAAACTGTTTTTT.

The chain joins TRBV5-1 to TRBJ1-6; D is uncertain. The V and J ends lost 2 bases and 4 bases respectively, with 10 bases between them. The CDR3 has 15 amino acids. The germline V gene encodes CDR1 SGHRS and CDR2 YFSETQ. Written as DNA, the CDR3 is TGCGCCAGCAGCTTACGGGTAGGATATAATTCACCCCTCCACTTT. Encoded protein: CASSLRVGYNSPLHF.

CDR3 in amino acids: CASSFWGGAFF. The CDR3 DNA is TGTGCCAGCAGTTTCTGGGGGGGAGCTTTCTTT. This chain connects TRBV28 to TRBJ1-1; weak D call: TRBD1 (5 bases). V lost 3 bases, J lost 10 bases, and 9 bases lay in between. Germline lookup yields CDR1 MDHEN and CDR2 SYDVKM. The CDR3 totals 11 residues.

The V call is TRBV6-1, the J call TRBJ2-7; TRBD1 agrees at 8 bases. The CDR3 consists of 12 residues. Unmatched junction bases numbered 4, after V lost 11 bases and J lost 1 base. The V gene's germline CDR1 is MNHNS and CDR2 SASEGT. The CDR3 DNA is TGTGCCGGACGGACAGGGTCCTACGAGCAGTACTTC. Protein product: CAGRTGSYEQYF.

This clone was seen only once. The chain links TRBV2 to TRBJ2-2, with a possible D match to TRBD2 (6 bases). Germline values: CDR1 SNHLY, CDR2 FYNNEI. This CDR3 comprises 11 residues. V lost 6 bases to trimming and J lost 7 bases, with 6 bases between them. DNA of the CDR3: TGTGCCAGCAGGGACTACGGGGAGCTGTTTTTT. The encoded protein is CASRDYGELFF. The whole variable domain, remainder taken from reference TRBV2 and TRBJ2-2, is EPEVTQTPSHQVTQMGQEVILRCVPISNHLYFYWYRQILGQKVEFLVSFYNNEISEKSEIFDDQFSVERPDGSNFTLKIRSTKLEDSAMYFCASRDYGELFFGEGSRLTVL.

J is TRBJ2-7 and V is TRBV5-1; 11 bases align to TRBD2. This CDR3 comprises 15 residues. Germline V gene lookup returns CDR1 SGHRS and CDR2 YFSETQ. The V and J ends lost 4 bases and 2 bases, in that order; junction bases with no gene match: 5. CDR3 DNA sequence: TGCGCCAGCAGCCCTACTAGCGGGGGCCCCTACGAGCAGTACTTC. It translates to CASSPTSGGPYEQYF.

This clone has a single count. The chain is built from TRBV5-1 and TRBJ2-3; 8 bases map to TRBD2. The CDR3 loop spans 16 amino acids. The V and J ends lost 4 bases and 6 bases, in that order; junction bases with no gene match: 13. Germline values: CDR1 SGHRS, CDR2 YFSETQ. CDR3 protein: CASSRIAGTLGDTQYF. The CDR3 coding sequence is TGCGCCAGCAGCCGAATAGCGGGAACCCTGGGGGATACGCAGTATTTT.

The chain has TRBV9 and TRBJ1-3; no reliable D call. The germline V gene has CDR1 SGDLS and CDR2 YYNGEE. The CDR3 is 15 amino acids. The V end was cut by 0 bases, the J end by 4 bases, with 11 bases between. The DNA for the CDR3 is TGTGCCAGCAGCGTAGAGACGCGGTCCGGAAACACCATATATTTT. This sequence encodes CASSVETRSGNTIYF. The entire variable domain, with the rest obtained from reference TRBV9 and TRBJ1-3, is as follows: DSGVTQTPKHLITATGQRVTLRCSPRSGDLSVYWYQQSLDQGLQFLIQYYNGEERAKGNILERFSAQQFPDLHSELNLSSLELGDSALYFCASSVETRSGNTIYFGEGSWLTVV.

This clone was seen a handful of times. The gene calls are TRBV2 and TRBJ1-2; 7 positions match TRBD1. V dropped 0 bases and J dropped 4; count of bases not matched to a gene: 11. Germline CDR1 and CDR2: SNHLY and FYNNEI. The CDR3 totals 17 residues. CDR3 sequence: CASSEARAGGWGYGYTF. The CDR3 bases are TGTGCCAGCAGTGAAGCGCGGGCAGGGGGGTGGGGCTATGGCTACACCTTC.

The J gene is TRBJ1-4, the V gene TRBV7-6, with D possibly TRBD1 on 6 matching bases. Trimming shortened V by 4 bases and J by 8 bases, and 23 bases separated the two germline ends. Per the germline V gene, CDR1 is SGHVS and CDR2 is FNYEAQ. This CDR3 spans 17 amino acids. CDR3 in DNA: TGTGCCAGCAGCTCGAGGAACAGGGCGGACAAGGGAGAAAAACTGTTTTTT. As protein: CASSSRNRADKGEKLFF.

The chain is built from TRBV19 and TRBJ1-1; maybe TRBD1 (6 bases). CDR1 and CDR2 (germline): LNHDA, SQIVND (reference sequence). The CDR3 is made up of 14 amino acids. The V gene lost 0 bases and the J gene lost 4 bases, with 9 bases spanning the gap. The DNA of the CDR3 is TGTGCCAGTAGTATAGACACAGGGATCACTGAAGCTTTCTTT. It specifies CASSIDTGITEAFF.

The chain combines TRBV6-5 with TRBJ2-2; 10 bases fit TRBD2. CDR3 length equals 16 residues. CDR1 and CDR2 from the germline V gene are MNHEY and SVGAGI. V lost 4 bases, J lost 4 bases, and 6 bases stayed unmatched. The CDR3 region is CASSSKRGGVTGELFF. Written as DNA, the CDR3 is TGTGCCAGCAGTTCCAAGCGGGGGGGCGTCACCGGGGAGCTGTTTTTT.

This clone came up once. J is TRBJ1-6 and V is TRBV27; the match to TRBD1 covers 10 bases. CDR3 size: 15 residues. Trimming removed 5 bases from V and 9 bases from J; junction bases left unmatched: 7. Germline CDR1 and CDR2: MNHEY and SMNVEV (reference sequence). The CDR3: CASSPWTGGTSPLHF. CDR3 nucleotides: TGTGCCAGCAGTCCCTGGACAGGGGGTACTTCACCCCTCCACTTT.

This clone was detected a few times. The chain carries TRBV5-4 and TRBJ2-3; 12 positions match TRBD2. Trimming removed 5 bases from V and 6 bases from J; junction bases left unmatched: 7. Germline V gives CDR1 SGHNT, CDR2 YYREEE (reference sequence). The CDR3 loop spans 15 amino acids. Written as DNA, the CDR3 is TGTGCCAGCAGACTAGCGGGGGGCCCGCCGGATACGCAGTATTTT. This encodes CASRLAGGPPDTQYF.

The chain combines TRBV7-2 with TRBJ1-2; TRBD1 might be the D (6 bases). Germline V gene data show CDR1 as SGHTA and CDR2 as FQGNSA. There are 14 residues in the CDR3. Trimming removed 4 bases at V and 6 bases at J, with 15 bases between. CDR3 protein: CASSSMQGRDGYTF. The DNA for the CDR3 is TGTGCCAGCAGCTCTATGCAGGGGAGAGATGGCTACACCTTC.

V gene TRBV29-1 combines with J gene TRBJ1-5; D perhaps matches TRBD1 (5 bases). The V gene's germline CDR1 is SQVTM and CDR2 ANQGSEA. The CDR3 covers 13 residues. Trimming removed 3 bases at V and 4 bases at J, with 10 bases between. In DNA form, the CDR3 reads TGCAGCGTTGAGTCAGGGATGAATCAGCCCCAGCATTTT. The encoded protein is CSVESGMNQPQHF.

The J gene is TRBJ1-1, the V gene TRBV25-1, with D maybe TRBD1 (5 bases). The CDR3 sequence is 15 residues long. The V and J ends lost 4 bases and 1 base respectively, with 13 bases between them. Germline-derived CDR1 and CDR2 are MGHDK and SYGVNS. CDR3 coding DNA: TGTGCCAGCAGTGCCCGACAGTTCTCGAACACTGAAGCTTTCTTT. Protein: CASSARQFSNTEAFF.

The chain recombines TRBV10-3 with TRBJ2-3, with 14 bases fitting TRBD2. The length of the CDR3 is 16 residues. With V trimmed by 11 bases and J by 2 bases, 9 bases remained unmatched. Germline V gene sequence: CDR1 ENHRY, CDR2 SYGVKD. DNA of the CDR3: TGTGCCGTAGCGGGGACTAGCGGGGGTTACACAGATACGCAGTATTTT. It translates to CAVAGTSGGYTDTQYF.

V usage is TRBV4-3 and J usage is TRBJ1-5; D not resolved. This CDR3 comprises 13 residues. V lost 0 bases and J 3 bases, leaving 3 bases between the germline ends. Germline V gene sequence: CDR1 LGHNA, CDR2 YSLEER. CDR3 in DNA: TGCGCCAGCAGCCAAGATAACAATCAGCCCCAGCATTTT. Its protein product is CASSQDNNQPQHF.

A few counts support this clone. The chain combines TRBV30 with TRBJ2-1, with D possibly being TRBD2 (6 bases). Germline V gene lookup returns CDR1 GTSNPN and CDR2 SVGIG (reference sequence). V gave up 2 bases and J gave up 7 bases, with 12 bases separating them. This CDR3 has 13 amino acids. CDR3 DNA sequence: TGTGCCTGGAGTTTTCTAGCGAGTAATGAGCAGTTCTTC. Amino acids: CAWSFLASNEQFF.

The V call is TRBV4-3, the J call TRBJ1-2; D may be TRBD1 (6 bases). This CDR3 has 16 amino acids. Trimming shortened V by 0 bases and J by 4 bases, and 15 bases separated the two germline ends. Germline assignment: CDR1 LGHNA and CDR2 YSLEER. CDR3 residues: CASSQERRGGSYGYTF. CDR3 sequence (DNA): TGCGCCAGCAGCCAAGAACGGCGGGGGGGCAGCTATGGCTACACCTTC.

This clone was picked up one time. The junction departs from germline at one end; a sequencing error may be responsible. This chain joins TRBV4-3 and TRBJ2-7; 8 bases agree with TRBD2. Germline V lookup: CDR1 LGHNA, CDR2 YSLEER. The CDR3 spans 15 residues. The CDR3 loop is CASSVLGGGPAVPVF. For the CDR3, the DNA is TGCGCCAGCAGCGTCCTGGGCGGGGGGCCGGCCGTCCCAGTCTTC.

This clone was counted a single time. J is TRBJ2-7 and V is TRBV7-8; 12 nucleotides match TRBD2. The CDR3 has 16 residues. With V trimmed by 5 bases and J by 2 bases, 7 bases remained unmatched. Germline V gives CDR1 SGHVS, CDR2 FQNEAQ. CDR3 DNA sequence: TGTGCCAGCAGCGGACTAGCGGGGAGTCTGACCTACGAGCAGTACTTC. Its translation: CASSGLAGSLTYEQYF.

The V and J genes are TRBV5-1 and TRBJ1-5, with 8 bases matching TRBD1. Germline loops: CDR1 SGHRS, CDR2 YFSETQ. J gave up 6 bases and V 3 bases, and 2 bases lay outside the gene matches. This CDR3 spans 13 amino acids. The CDR3 here is CASSYGQGQPQHF. The CDR3 DNA reads as TGCGCCAGCAGCTATGGACAGGGTCAGCCCCAGCATTTT. The whole variable domain, filled in from reference TRBV5-1 and TRBJ1-5, reads KAGVTQTPRYLIKTRGQQVTLSCSPISGHRSVSWYQQTPGQGLQFLFEYFSETQRNKGNFPGRFSGRQFSNSRSEMNVSTLELGDSALYLCASSYGQGQPQHFGDGTRLSIL.

This clone was recorded a few times. This chain's CDR3 is CASSWTGGRSGYRAFF. The CDR3, as DNA: TGTGCCAGCAGTTGGACAGGGGGGCGGAGCGGGTACCGGGCTTTCTTT. The V call is TRBV28, the J call TRBJ1-1, with 10 bases identical to TRBD1. The trim removed 4 bases at V and 11 bases at J, leaving 16 bases unmatched. This CDR3 spans 16 amino acids. Germline V CDR1 and CDR2: MDHEN, SYDVKM.

CDR3 residues: CASNLEWWGVENTGELFF. The CDR3 nucleotides read TGTGCCAGCAATCTTGAGTGGTGGGGAGTGGAGAACACCGGGGAGCTGTTTTTT. The gene calls are TRBV19 and TRBJ2-2, with D perhaps matching TRBD2 (5 bases). The germline V gene has CDR1 LNHDA and CDR2 SQIVND (reference sequence). The CDR3 spans 18 residues. V was pared by 9 bases and J by 1 base, with 24 bases between.

The chain employs TRBV5-1 and TRBJ2-2; 12 bases are shared with TRBD1. V was clipped by 4 bases and J by 7 bases; unmatched bases: 14. CDR1 and CDR2 (germline): SGHRS, YFSETQ. The CDR3 totals 18 residues. The CDR3 DNA sequence: TGCGCCAGCAGCCACCGCTGGCCGGGACAGGGGGCAAACGGGGAGCTGTTTTTT. It is translated as CASSHRWPGQGANGELFF.

The sample holds a few counts of this clone. The rearrangement links TRBV2 to TRBJ1-1, with TRBD1 matching over 7 bases. With V trimmed by 8 bases and J by 4 bases, 7 bases remained unmatched. This CDR3 spans 13 amino acids. Looked up from germline, CDR1 is SNHLY and CDR2 is FYNNEI. The CDR3 sequence is CASGDREGTEAFF. As DNA, the CDR3 is TGTGCCAGCGGAGACAGGGAAGGCACTGAAGCTTTCTTT.

The V call is TRBV4-3, the J call TRBJ2-5; D perhaps matches TRBD2 (5 bases). V lost 2 bases and J 3 bases, leaving 13 bases between the germline ends. Germline V gene lookup returns CDR1 LGHNA and CDR2 YSLEER. CDR3 length: 15 amino acids. The CDR3 reads CASSQFHLLEETQYF. CDR3 in DNA: TGCGCCAGCAGCCAATTTCACTTACTAGAAGAGACCCAGTACTTC.

This rearrangement joins TRBV6-6 to TRBJ1-1; 8 nucleotides match TRBD1. The CDR3 sequence is 12 residues long. Losses at the gene ends were 6 bases for V and 8 bases for J; bases not matched to a gene: 5. In germline, CDR1 is MNHNY, CDR2 SVGAGI (reference sequence). CDR3 protein: CASRPWTGEAFF. Written as DNA, the CDR3 is TGTGCCAGCAGGCCGTGGACAGGGGAAGCTTTCTTT.